These 20 T cell receptor beta chains share one sample of origin, sequenced in a study of Graves' ophthalmopathy and Graves' hyperthyroidism (dated by TCRdb to the late 2010s). This sample was sequenced with an Illumina HiSeq 2000. For repertoire sequencing, TCR beta CDR3 regions were amplified from RNA transcripts. The first round of RT-PCR was done with HTBI primers and the Qiagen OneStep RT-PCR kit, and was followed by a second round of multiplex PCR, then size selection and purification. TCRdb applied fastp at Q25 and MiXCR to the public reads, then kept only in-frame beta chains. Each CDR3 protein gets just one entry, which takes the most common genes and DNA from the rows behind it. The sample table records over 150,000 distinct CDR3 sequences; 30% to 45% of these occur just once. The top ten hold about 6% of the sample. Sequencing was done on a sample of peripheral blood. These receptors were obtained from a woman between 35 and 50 years old with Graves' ophthalmopathy. Donor details come from another sample of the same person, matched by shared clones.

This clonotype was observed many times. The V gene is TRBV6-6, the J gene TRBJ1-1; no firm D call. The CDR3 is 13 amino acids. Germline CDR1 and CDR2: MNHNY and SVGAGI (reference sequence). V dropped 6 bases and J dropped 4 bases, with 12 bases sitting between them. CDR3 nucleotides: TGTGCCAGCAGGGGGAGTCTAGGCACTGAAGCTTTCTTT. Amino acid sequence: CASRGSLGTEAFF.

This clonotype was counted many times. V and J are TRBV30 and TRBJ1-6; 9 bases fit TRBD1. This CDR3 comprises 14 residues. Germline-derived CDR1 and CDR2 are GTSNPN and SVGIG (reference sequence). The V and J ends lost 4 bases and 7 bases, in that order; junction bases with no gene match: 5. The CDR3 region is CAWKRDRANSPLHF. The CDR3 DNA follows: TGTGCCTGGAAGCGGGACAGGGCAAATTCACCCCTCCACTTT.

This clonotype was seen ten or more times. The chain carries TRBV20-1 and TRBJ1-2; D unclear. The germline gives CDR1 DFQATT, CDR2 SNEGSKA (reference sequence). The CDR3 covers 12 residues. The V and J ends lost 4 bases and 5 bases respectively, with 11 bases between them. CDR3 DNA: TGCAGTGCTATTCGTAGGGATTATGGCTACACCTTC. Amino acid sequence: CSAIRRDYGYTF.

The chain has TRBV11-2 and TRBJ2-7; D tentatively reads TRBD1 or TRBD2 (5 bases each). The V gene lost 3 bases and the J gene lost 1 base, with 16 bases spanning the gap. This CDR3 contains 16 residues. Germline CDR1 and CDR2: SGHAT and FQNNGV. The CDR3 DNA reads as TGTGCCAGCAGCTTGACCCCCGGGACGGCGTCCTACGAGCAGTACTTC. Its protein product is CASSLTPGTASYEQYF.

Ten or more counts support this clonotype. The chain couples TRBV5-1 to TRBJ1-3; 10 nucleotides align to TRBD1. Germline CDR1 SGHRS, CDR2 YFSETQ. The trim removed 4 bases at V and 2 bases at J, leaving 3 bases unmatched. This CDR3 spans 15 amino acids. As DNA, the CDR3 is TGCGCCAGCAGCCTGACAGGGGGCACTGGAAACACCATATATTTT. Translation gives CASSLTGGTGNTIYF.

This clonotype came up many times. A much larger clone lies one base from this, so it may be a read error. This chain links TRBV11-2 with TRBJ1-2; no reliable D call. Germline V gene sequence: CDR1 SGHAT, CDR2 FQNNGV. The CDR3 totals 16 residues. Trimming cost V 0 bases and J 7 bases, with 18 bases left between them. The CDR3 sequence is CASSLDIIGRLGGYTF. For the CDR3, the DNA is TGTGCCAGCAGCTTAGATATCATCGGTCGCCTCGGTGGCTACACCTTC.

V is TRBV12-3 or TRBV12-4 and J is TRBJ1-1, with a tentative D call TRBD1 (5 bases). The ends were cut back, 6 bases at V and 5 bases at J, with 13 bases in the middle. The length of the CDR3 is 13 residues. CDR3 nucleotides: TGTGCCAGCAGCCGTGTCAGGGAGACTGAAGCTTTCTTT. Protein: CASSRVRETEAFF.

The CDR3 here is CASSYGGLAGVEQYF. In DNA, the CDR3 is TGTGCCAGCAGTTACGGGGGACTAGCGGGAGTCGAGCAGTACTTC. This chain links TRBV6-5 with TRBJ2-7, with 14 nucleotides matching TRBD2. The CDR3 loop spans 15 amino acids. Germline assignment: CDR1 MNHEY and CDR2 SVGAGI. V was clipped by 2 bases and J by 6 bases; unmatched bases: 3.

The chain carries TRBV5-1 and TRBJ2-2; TRBD2 is a possible D gene (5 bases). CDR1 is SGHRS, CDR2 YFSETQ, per germline. V shed 4 bases and J shed 6 bases, with 13 bases lying between them. This CDR3 comprises 14 residues. CDR3 sequence: CASSLWTQSGELFF. CDR3 sequence (DNA): TGCGCCAGCAGCCTTTGGACTCAGTCCGGGGAGCTGTTTTTT.

This clonotype was seen ten or more times. The chain combines TRBV3-1 with TRBJ1-6; 8 bases are a match to TRBD1. Germline assignment: CDR1 LGHDT and CDR2 YNNKEL (reference sequence). V lost 3 bases to trimming and J lost 8 bases; unmatched junction nucleotides: 3. The CDR3 is 14 residues long. CDR3 sequence (DNA): TGTGCCAGCAGCCACACAGGGGGGGATTCACCCCTCCACTTT. Translation gives CASSHTGGDSPLHF.

V gene TRBV11-2 combines with J gene TRBJ2-5, with a tentative D call TRBD2 (5 bases). The length of the CDR3 is 15 residues. Germline V gene lookup returns CDR1 SGHAT and CDR2 FQNNGV. The V end lost 2 bases, the J end lost 5 bases, and 15 bases lay between the germline ends. The CDR3 nucleotides are TGTGCCAGCAGCTTATTATACGGGGTCACGGAGACCCAGTACTTC. Its translation: CASSLLYGVTETQYF.

This clonotype was recorded many times. The chain carries TRBV12-3 or TRBV12-4 and TRBJ1-1, with D possibly TRBD1 on 6 matching bases. The V end was cut by 1 base, the J end by 1 base, with 13 bases between. The CDR3 runs 16 residues. CDR3 sequence reads: CASSLDAGHWNTEAFF. The CDR3 DNA is TGTGCCAGCAGTTTAGACGCGGGACACTGGAACACTGAAGCTTTCTTT.

This clonotype was seen repeatedly, ten times or more. The chain joins TRBV6-2 or TRBV6-3 to TRBJ1-1, with 10 bases lining up with TRBD1. The CDR3 totals 15 residues. After removal of 5 bases from V and 1 base from J, the junction contained 4 bases not matched to a gene. Germline CDR1 reads MNHEY; CDR2 reads SVGEGT. The chain's CDR3 is CASSDRGPQNTEAFF. Here the CDR3 DNA reads TGTGCCAGCAGTGACAGGGGGCCCCAGAACACTGAAGCTTTCTTT.

The chain has TRBV28 and TRBJ2-7; 11 positions match TRBD2. V shed 5 bases, J shed 1 base, and the junction held 4 bases outside the gene matches. The CDR3 runs to 15 residues. Germline CDR1 MDHEN, CDR2 SYDVKM. The CDR3 nucleotides are TGTGCCAGCAGTACTAGCGGGAGTGGTTCCTACGAGCAGTACTTC. Translation: CASSTSGSGSYEQYF.

This clonotype was detected ten times or more. The chain uses TRBV13 and TRBJ1-6, with D unresolved. There are 14 residues in the CDR3. Trimming shortened V by 3 bases and J by 9 bases, and 12 bases separated the two germline ends. Germline V CDR1 and CDR2: PRHDT, FYEKMQ (reference sequence). This chain's CDR3 is CASSFFLKLSPLHF. The CDR3 nucleotides are TGTGCCAGCAGCTTTTTCCTAAAGCTTTCACCCCTCCACTTT. Full variable domain (rest looked up from reference TRBV13 and TRBJ1-6): AAGVIQSPRHLIKEKRETATLKCYPIPRHDTVYWYQQGPGQDPQFLISFYEKMQSDKGSIPDRFSAQQFSDYHSELNMSSLELGDSALYFCASSFFLKLSPLHFGNGTRLTVT.

The chain couples TRBV5-1 to TRBJ1-1; TRBD1 matches 9 bases. Trimming cost V 3 bases and J 4 bases; bases outside gene matches: 10. This CDR3 is built from 16 residues. Germline assignment: CDR1 SGHRS and CDR2 YFSETQ. The CDR3, as DNA: TGCGCCAGCAGCTCGCCGACCCAACAGGGGGCCACTGAAGCTTTCTTT. Residues: CASSSPTQQGATEAFF.

This clonotype was observed at least ten times. V is TRBV18 and J is TRBJ1-1; D is undetermined. Trimming took 2 bases from V and 8 from J, leaving 15 bases between them. The germline CDR1 and CDR2 sequences are KGHSH and LQKENI. The CDR3 runs 14 residues. The DNA for the CDR3 is TGTGCCAGCTCACCAAACCTAAACACGCAAGAAGCTTTCTTT. Its protein is CASSPNLNTQEAFF. The full variable domain, in which reference TRBV18 and TRBJ1-1 provide the parts outside the CDR3, is NAGVMQNPRHLVRRRGQEARLRCSPMKGHSHVYWYRQLPEEGLKFMVYLQKENIIDESGMPKERFSAEFPKEGPSILRIQQVVRGDSAAYFCASSPNLNTQEAFFGQGTRLTVV.

This clonotype was seen only a few times. The rearrangement joins TRBV12-3 or TRBV12-4 to TRBJ1-2; D gene ambiguous. The CDR3 runs to 12 residues. With 1 base removed from V and 7 bases from J, the gap between germline ends came to 7 bases. This CDR3 is CASSLGRFGYTF. CDR3 DNA: TGTGCCAGCAGTTTAGGCAGGTTTGGCTACACCTTC.

The chain recombines TRBV15 with TRBJ2-7; TRBD1 matches at 8 bases. The V gene's germline CDR1 is LNHNV and CDR2 YYDKDF (reference sequence). The CDR3 sequence is 14 residues long. V lost 1 base and J lost 5; bases outside the gene matches: 4. CDR3: CATSRGQGADEQYF. CDR3 sequence (DNA): TGTGCCACCAGCAGAGGGCAGGGGGCGGACGAGCAGTACTTC.

This clonotype has a single count. The chain has TRBV11-2 and TRBJ2-7; D unresolved. This CDR3 spans 12 amino acids. From germline, CDR1 is SGHAT and CDR2 FQNNGV. Trimming took 1 base from V and 6 from J, leaving 7 bases between them. The CDR3 sequence is CASSLGRPEQYF. As DNA, the CDR3 is TGTGCCAGCAGCTTAGGAAGGCCCGAGCAGTACTTC.